Following are 29 T cell receptor beta chains from one sample sequenced in a study of identical twins. TCRdb passed the 5' RACE reads through MiXCR, listing each CDR3 protein once. Among about 340,000 distinct CDR3 sequences listed, 9% to 15% were seen once. The same sample was also used in a study of yellow fever vaccine responses in identical twins.

The sequencing input was CD8+ T cells sorted from blood. These receptors came from a woman under 30 in good health.

This clonotype was picked up a small number of times. This chain links TRBV11-1 with TRBJ2-7, with 8 bases fitting TRBD2. The CDR3 covers 16 residues. The germline CDR1 and CDR2 sequences are SGHAT and FQDESV (reference sequence). After removal of 4 bases from V and 0 bases from J, the junction contained 8 bases not matched to a gene. CDR3 nucleotides: TGTGCCAGCAGCTCCCTCCTTAGCGGGACCTCCTACGAGCAGTACTTC. Its translation is CASSSLLSGTSYEQYF. Full variable domain (rest looked up from reference TRBV11-1 and TRBJ2-7): EAEVAQSPRYKITEKSQAVAFWCDPISGHATLYWYRQILGQGPELLVQFQDESVVDDSQLPKDRFSAERLKGVDSTLKIQPAELGDSAMYLCASSSLLSGTSYEQYFGPGTRLTVT.

This clonotype showed up many times. V is TRBV29-1 and J is TRBJ2-1, with 10 bases fitting TRBD2. The CDR3 extends over 14 amino acids. The germline V gene encodes CDR1 SQVTM and CDR2 ANQGSEA. The V and J ends lost 5 bases and 5 bases, in that order; junction bases with no gene match: 6. CDR3 sequence: CSVSGTSANNEQFF. The CDR3 DNA reads TGCAGCGTTTCCGGGACTAGCGCTAACAATGAGCAGTTCTTC.

This clonotype appeared a few times. The chain combines TRBV7-9 with TRBJ2-7, with D maybe TRBD2 (6 bases). The germline V gene encodes CDR1 SEHNR and CDR2 FQNEAQ (reference sequence). The CDR3 is 13 amino acids. Trimming cost V 2 bases and J 5 bases, with 10 bases left between them. Here the CDR3 DNA reads TGTGCCAGCAGCTTACGATCGGGAGACGAGCAGTACTTC. Translation: CASSLRSGDEQYF.

This clonotype has just a few counts. The chain employs TRBV5-8 and TRBJ1-4, with 7 bases that match TRBD1. The CDR3 totals 16 residues. V trimming: 3 bases; J trimming: 8 bases; junction bases outside the gene matches: 13. CDR1 SGHTS and CDR2 YDEGEE come from the germline V gene. Here the CDR3 reads CASSSLKDYRGEKLFF. CDR3 coding DNA: TGTGCCAGCAGCTCCCTAAAGGACTACAGGGGAGAAAAACTGTTTTTT.

The rearrangement links TRBV3-1 to TRBJ2-5; 9 bases agree with TRBD2. V shed 1 base, J shed 5 bases, and the junction held 11 bases outside the gene matches. The CDR3 spans 17 residues. The germline V gene has CDR1 LGHDT and CDR2 YNNKEL (reference sequence). Written as DNA, the CDR3 is TGTGCCAGCAGCCAAGTGTTGCTAGCGGGATTCGAGGAGACCCAGTACTTC. The encoded protein is CASSQVLLAGFEETQYF.

The table lists this clonotype with a few counts. The CDR3 DNA follows: TGTGCCAGCCATGGGGACAGGGGGCGCCAGGGGGAGACCCAGTACTTC. Translation: CASHGDRGRQGETQYF. The V call is TRBV28, the J call TRBJ2-5; 12 bases align to TRBD1. The V gene's germline CDR1 is MDHEN and CDR2 SYDVKM. This CDR3 spans 16 amino acids. V lost 8 bases and J lost 5; bases outside the gene matches: 12.

This clonotype was recorded many times. The chain uses TRBV5-6 and TRBJ1-4; 7 nucleotides align to TRBD1. Looked up from germline, CDR1 is SGHDT and CDR2 is YYEEEE. This CDR3 region has 14 residues. Unmatched junction bases numbered 7, after V lost 4 bases and J lost 7 bases. CDR3 amino acids: CASSDGTEAEKLFF. For the CDR3, the DNA is TGTGCCAGCAGCGACGGGACAGAAGCTGAAAAACTGTTTTTT.

J is TRBJ2-1 and V is TRBV2; 7 nucleotides line up with TRBD1. The CDR3 has 15 amino acids. V trimming: 7 bases; J trimming: 4 bases; junction bases outside the gene matches: 10. Per germline, CDR1 SNHLY and CDR2 FYNNEI. CDR3 coding DNA: TGTGCCAGCACCGAGACAGGGTCCGATTACAATGAGCAGTTCTTC. It codes for CASTETGSDYNEQFF.

This clonotype was seen only a few times. This chain joins TRBV28 and TRBJ2-1; 12 positions agree with TRBD2. The germline CDR1 and CDR2 sequences are MDHEN and SYDVKM. V gave up 5 bases and J gave up 8 bases; unmatched junction bases: 16. This CDR3 has 18 amino acids. The CDR3: CASSPTELAGGIWYEQFF. DNA for the CDR3: TGTGCCAGCAGTCCCACAGAGCTAGCGGGGGGGATCTGGTATGAGCAGTTCTTC.

This clonotype was seen a few times. The chain links TRBV20-1 to TRBJ2-1; the match to TRBD1 covers 9 bases. CDR1 DFQATT and CDR2 SNEGSKA come from the germline V gene (reference sequence). With 0 bases clipped from V and 2 bases from J, the junction kept 5 bases outside the gene matches. This CDR3 is 16 amino acids long. CDR3 sequence: CSARDKNRGPYNEQFF. The CDR3 DNA reads as TGCAGTGCTAGAGACAAAAACAGGGGGCCCTACAATGAGCAGTTCTTC.

In its sample, this clonotype was seen many times. The rearrangement links TRBV7-8 to TRBJ2-1; 7 bases agree with TRBD1. The length of the CDR3 is 15 residues. Germline loops: CDR1 SGHVS, CDR2 FQNEAQ. With V trimmed by 5 bases and J by 8 bases, 12 bases remained unmatched. This CDR3 reads CASSLGTAGAYEQFF. For the CDR3, the DNA is TGTGCCAGCAGCCTGGGGACAGCCGGCGCATATGAGCAGTTCTTC.

This clonotype came up many times. The gene calls are TRBV15 and TRBJ1-1; no definite D call. The length of the CDR3 is 14 residues. Trimming removed 0 bases from V and 2 bases from J, with 7 bases in between. The germline V gene encodes CDR1 LNHNV and CDR2 YYDKDF (reference sequence). This CDR3 reads CATSRDLSNTEAFF. The CDR3 DNA sequence: TGTGCCACCAGCAGAGATCTCTCCAACACTGAAGCTTTCTTT.

The genes are TRBV24-1 and TRBJ2-2; TRBD2 matches 7 bases. The CDR3 has 16 residues. Germline lookup yields CDR1 KGHDR and CDR2 SFDVKD. Trimming at V came to 0 bases and at J to 4 bases, leaving 4 bases not matched to a gene. The CDR3 DNA is TGTGCCACCAGTGATTTGGTGGGAGGGTCCACCGGGGAGCTGTTTTTT. This gives the protein CATSDLVGGSTGELFF.

The J gene is TRBJ2-7, the V gene TRBV20-1; 7 nucleotides agree with TRBD1. This CDR3 comprises 14 residues. Germline CDR1 and CDR2: DFQATT and SNEGSKA (reference sequence). With V trimmed by 7 bases and J by 3 bases, 12 bases remained unmatched. Written as DNA, the CDR3 is TGCAGTGTCTCGATCCGGGACAGACGCTACGAGCAGTACTTC. The encoded protein is CSVSIRDRRYEQYF.

This clonotype showed up many times. The chain employs TRBV12-3 or TRBV12-4 and TRBJ2-2; D gene uncertain. V lost 5 bases to trimming and J lost 6 bases, with 7 bases between them. The length of the CDR3 is 12 residues. The CDR3 region has the DNA TGTGCCAGCAGTCTCCGTGCCGGGGAGCTGTTTTTT. This sequence encodes CASSLRAGELFF.

This chain connects TRBV6-5 to TRBJ1-2; D perhaps matches TRBD1 (5 bases). V lost 0 bases, J lost 4 bases, and 12 bases lay in between. The CDR3 spans 15 residues. CDR1 and CDR2 (germline): MNHEY, SVGAGI. The chain's CDR3 is CASSYSEGKGYGYTF. The CDR3 DNA reads TGTGCCAGCAGTTACTCGGAGGGGAAGGGCTATGGCTACACCTTC.

J is TRBJ1-2 and V is TRBV15, with D possibly being TRBD1 (6 bases). Trimming took off 2 bases at V and 7 bases at J, with 23 bases between the two ends. The V gene's germline CDR1 is LNHNV and CDR2 YYDKDF (reference sequence). The CDR3 extends over 17 amino acids. The chain's CDR3 is CATSRNPLDSSARGYTF. For the CDR3, the DNA is TGTGCCACCAGCAGAAACCCCCTGGACAGTTCCGCTCGTGGCTACACCTTC.

This clonotype turned up a few times. The V call is TRBV6-5, the J call TRBJ2-1, with D perhaps TRBD1 (6 bases). This CDR3 is built from 13 residues. Germline lookup yields CDR1 MNHEY and CDR2 SVGAGI. Trimming shortened V by 0 bases and J by 7 bases, and 7 bases separated the two germline ends. The CDR3 region is CASSYSTGNEQFF. The CDR3 DNA sequence: TGTGCCAGCAGTTACTCGACAGGAAATGAGCAGTTCTTC.

This clonotype was detected a few times. The rearrangement uses TRBV7-9 and TRBJ1-4; 9 nucleotides line up with TRBD1. Germline lookup yields CDR1 SEHNR and CDR2 FQNEAQ (reference sequence). The CDR3 has 17 amino acids. V lost 1 base to trimming and J lost 2 bases; unmatched junction nucleotides: 5. CDR3 nucleotide sequence: TGTGCCAGCAGCTTAGGTACAGGGGGCATCACTAATGAAAAACTGTTTTTT. This codes for CASSLGTGGITNEKLFF. The full variable domain, with the rest looked up from reference TRBV7-9 and TRBJ1-4, is DTGVSQNPRHKITKRGQNVTFRCDPISEHNRLYWYRQTLGQGPEFLTYFQNEAQLEKSRLLSDRFSAERPKGSFSTLEIQRTEQGDSAMYLCASSLGTGGITNEKLFFGSGTQLSVL.

This clonotype was counted between two and nine times. The rearrangement joins TRBV20-1 to TRBJ2-5, with 7 bases aligning to TRBD2. The length of the CDR3 is 16 residues. In germline, CDR1 is DFQATT, CDR2 SNEGSKA (reference sequence). V was clipped by 6 bases and J by 2 bases; unmatched bases: 15. CDR3 amino acids: CSASSWGGSGQETQYF. In nucleotides, the CDR3 is TGCAGTGCCTCCAGCTGGGGGGGTAGCGGGCAAGAGACCCAGTACTTC.

This clonotype was recorded at least ten times. V gene TRBV4-1 combines with J gene TRBJ2-1, with a weak D call TRBD2 (5 bases). The CDR3 is made up of 11 amino acids. From germline, CDR1 is MGHRA and CDR2 YSYEKL. The V end was cut by 2 bases, the J end by 10 bases, with 6 bases between. CDR3 protein: CASSQTGEQFF. CDR3 DNA: TGCGCCAGCAGCCAAACGGGAGAGCAGTTCTTC.

This clonotype was detected only a few times. The rearrangement joins TRBV4-1 to TRBJ1-1, with 8 bases aligning to TRBD1. V trimming: 5 bases; J trimming: 6 bases; junction bases outside the gene matches: 5. Germline V CDR1 and CDR2: MGHRA, YSYEKL. This CDR3 comprises 13 residues. CDR3 nucleotides: TGCGCCAGCAGCAAGGACAGGGCTTCTGAAGCTTTCTTT. This gives the protein CASSKDRASEAFF.

The chain links TRBV7-9 to TRBJ2-7; a weak D match, TRBD1 (6 bases). Trimming left V 5 bases short and J 7 bases short, with 9 bases between. This CDR3 has 11 residues. CDR1 SEHNR and CDR2 FQNEAQ come from the germline V gene (reference sequence). The CDR3, as DNA: TGTGCCAGCAGCATCGGACAGGAGCAGTACTTC. Translation: CASSIGQEQYF.

The chain carries TRBV20-1 and TRBJ2-7; 10 nucleotides align to TRBD1. From germline, CDR1 is DFQATT and CDR2 SNEGSKA (reference sequence). The CDR3 is 15 amino acids. V lost 3 bases, J lost 5 bases, and 10 bases stayed unmatched. CDR3: CSASILGTGVNEQYV. DNA of the CDR3: TGCAGTGCTAGTATTCTAGGGACAGGGGTAAACGAGCAGTACGTC.

This clonotype was observed a handful of times. The genes are TRBV4-1 and TRBJ1-1; D is unresolved. V lost 4 bases and J 11 bases, leaving 14 bases between the germline ends. The CDR3 spans 12 residues. CDR1 and CDR2 (germline): MGHRA, YSYEKL. The CDR3 protein is CASSPDGRRAFF. The CDR3 DNA reads as TGCGCCAGCAGCCCTGACGGGCGAAGGGCTTTCTTT.

This clonotype was picked up many times. This rearrangement joins TRBV5-6 to TRBJ2-1; maybe TRBD2 (7 bases). The V end was cut by 3 bases, the J end by 2 bases, with 15 bases between. Germline CDR1 and CDR2: SGHDT and YYEEEE. The length of the CDR3 is 16 residues. The CDR3 bases are TGTGCCAGCAGCTGGTTAGGGGGGGGCCCCTACAATGAGCAGTTCTTC. This encodes CASSWLGGGPYNEQFF. The full variable domain, with the rest looked up from reference TRBV5-6 and TRBJ2-1, is DAGVTQSPTHLIKTRGQQVTLRCSPKSGHDTVSWYQQALGQGPQFIFQYYEEEERQRGNFPDRFSGHQFPNYSSELNVNALLLGDSALYLCASSWLGGGPYNEQFFGPGTRLTVL.

This chain connects TRBV27 to TRBJ1-5; the D gene is possibly TRBD1 (5 bases). Per germline, CDR1 MNHEY and CDR2 SMNVEV (reference sequence). V lost 6 bases to trimming and J lost 2 bases, with 14 bases between them. The CDR3 length is 15 residues. CDR3 in amino acids: CASSPIGAGNQPQHF. Written as DNA, the CDR3 is TGTGCCAGCAGCCCTATTGGGGCTGGCAATCAGCCCCAGCATTTT.

The chain combines TRBV7-3 with TRBJ2-3; D is perhaps TRBD1 or TRBD2 (6 bases each). Germline lookup yields CDR1 SGHTA and CDR2 FQGTGA. V was pared by 3 bases and J by 5 bases, with 15 bases between. This CDR3 contains 15 residues. CDR3 sequence: CASSFGGRVEDTQYF. The CDR3 DNA reads as TGTGCCAGCAGCTTCGGGGGCCGAGTTGAAGATACGCAGTATTTT.

Ten or more counts support this clonotype. This chain links TRBV4-1 with TRBJ2-7; D is tentatively TRBD1 or TRBD2 (5 bases each). Germline V CDR1 and CDR2: MGHRA, YSYEKL. The CDR3 runs 16 residues. V lost 4 bases and J 0 bases, leaving 16 bases between the germline ends. CDR3 nucleotide sequence: TGCGCCAGCAGCCCTTCTTGGGGACGCTTCTCCTACGAGCAGTACTTC. It codes for CASSPSWGRFSYEQYF.